A selection of T cell receptor beta chains follows, all from one sample in a study of blood T cell repertoires in COVID-19. Clones were read by immunoSEQ multiplex PCR, and TCRdb kept only the in-frame ones, dropping some. This sample has 490,000 or so clones, with 88% found just once. Sequenced: PBMCs or T cells enriched from blood (not recorded which). Receptor source: a woman between 40 and 55 years old who had recovered from COVID-19. CDR3s include the opening cysteine and the closing phenylalanine or tryptophan.

v_call,j_call,cdr3_length,cdr3_aa
TRBV7-2,TRBJ1-3,18,CASSPTPGLFVSGNTIYF
TRBV6-2/TRBV6-3,TRBJ2-7,16,CASSPPLSRPSYEQYF
TRBV11-3,TRBJ2-1,17,CASSSHSSGRAGDEQFF
TRBV13,TRBJ1-2,12,CASSLGRRGYTF
TRBV12-3/TRBV12-4,TRBJ1-2,11,CASSGQGGYTF
TRBV19,TRBJ2-7,16,CASSPSGLAGAGEQYF
TRBV5-6,TRBJ2-7,14,CASSPGQGSYEQYF
TRBV27,TRBJ1-2,14,CASSLSALNYGYTF
TRBV10-3,TRBJ1-1,16,CAISESGGQGNTEAFF
TRBV7-2,TRBJ1-1,13,CASSYTRSTEAFF
TRBV4-1,TRBJ2-5,14,CASSQDIQVETQYF
TRBV27,TRBJ1-1,12,CASSLWGGQAFF
TRBV6-5,TRBJ1-2,13,CASSLEQSYGYTF
TRBV24-1,TRBJ2-3,14,CATSDRTSTDTQYF
TRBV11-3,TRBJ1-4,14,CASSPHGHDSMVFF
TRBV18,TRBJ2-5,16,CASSPPSGGHQETQYF
TRBV27,TRBJ1-5,15,CASSSTGGGNQPQHF
TRBV20-1,TRBJ1-2,11,CSALGDYGYTF
TRBV11-2,TRBJ1-2,12,CASSLWGGGYTF
TRBV4-1,TRBJ2-1,16,CASSHLYNPAHNEQFF
TRBV11-2,TRBJ1-2,14,CASSLSTGGKGYTF
TRBV12-3/TRBV12-4,TRBJ1-2,12,CASSQGGHGYTF
TRBV5-6,TRBJ1-1,14,CASSLDRGRTEAFF
TRBV4-3,TRBJ1-6,13,CASSQVRSPPLHF
TRBV5-1,TRBJ2-1,16,CASSSPGLAGYNEQFF
TRBV2,TRBJ1-5,17,CASSERTRDSVNQPQHF
TRBV6-6,TRBJ1-1,16,CASSYPRQGAYTEAFF
TRBV5-4,TRBJ1-2,13,CASSKGQGYGYTF
TRBV5-1,TRBJ2-1,16,CASSLVSLASENEQFF
TRBV10-3,TRBJ2-7,11,CAISQDYEQYF
TRBV3-1/TRBV3-2,TRBJ1-1,13,CASSQQGSTEAFF
TRBV10-1,TRBJ1-4,13,CASSEAGSEKLFF
TRBV5-1,TRBJ1-1,14,CASSPDRSNTEAFF
TRBV27,TRBJ2-2,16,CASSIGTSGNTGELFF
TRBV25-1,TRBJ2-5,14,CASSPSTVRETQYF
TRBV7-8,TRBJ2-7,14,CASSRVAGVGEQYF
TRBV5-1,TRBJ1-4,15,CASSADRGPYEKLFF
TRBV25-1,TRBJ1-1,13,CASSEYRGTEAFF
TRBV7-9,TRBJ1-5,17,CASSSGTGGASNQPQHF
TRBV6-2/TRBV6-3,TRBJ1-2,13,CASSIGQGIGYTF
TRBV10-1,TRBJ2-1,14,CASMTSGVYNEQFF
TRBV12-3/TRBV12-4,TRBJ1-2,13,CASTSSGVYGYTF
TRBV11-2,TRBJ2-1,15,CASSLVSGRANEQFF
TRBV4-3,TRBJ2-7,15,CASSQDPSGAYEQYF
TRBV3-1/TRBV3-2,TRBJ1-4,14,CASSQEAGEEKLFF
TRBV2,TRBJ1-2,22,CASSSFLVPLHPTYDTNYGYTF
TRBV24-1,TRBJ2-3,15,CATSDLLGGADTQYF
TRBV24-1,TRBJ2-7,15,CATSDRAGETGEQYF